Each of the 14 T cell receptor beta chains below was sequenced from the same sample in a study of cytomegalovirus exposure and HLA in healthy donors. Using immunoSEQ multiplex PCR, the repertoire was profiled, and TCRdb retains in-frame clones only, with some absent. The sample shows 250,000 or so clones, roughly 89% of them seen only once. Sequencing used PBMCs. Every receptor here comes from a woman aged 18-35 years in good health and CMV-seronegative.

The chain has TRBV23-1 and TRBJ2-5; perhaps TRBD1 as D (8 bases). TRBV23-1 is reported as an ORF; its role is uncertain. Trimming left V 7 bases short and J 0 bases short, with 30 bases between. The CDR3 totals 20 residues. The CDR3 here is CASTQENTRGLAAYQETQYF. CDR3 nucleotides: TGCGCCAGCACCCAGGAGAATACCAGGGGGCTAGCGGCGTACCAAGAGACCCAGTACTTC.

V gene TRBV29-1 combines with J gene TRBJ2-1; TRBD1 agrees at 9 bases. Germline V gives CDR1 SQVTM, CDR2 ANQGSEA. The CDR3 is made up of 14 amino acids. V shed 3 bases, J shed 10 bases, and the junction held 10 bases outside the gene matches. CDR3 coding DNA: TGCAGCGTTGACTCGGACAGGGGAACGCGGGAGCAGTTCTTC. It yields the protein CSVDSDRGTREQFF.

The CDR3 sequence is CASSIIKGADNEQFF. The CDR3 nucleotides are TGTGCCAGCAGCATAATAAAGGGGGCAGACAATGAGCAGTTCTTC. The chain uses TRBV7-3 and TRBJ2-1; TRBD1 matches at 7 bases. V dropped 5 bases and J dropped 5; count of bases not matched to a gene: 9. Germline CDR1 reads SGHTA; CDR2 reads FQGTGA. This CDR3 region has 15 residues.

There are a few counts of this clone. This chain joins TRBV7-9 and TRBJ1-4; 8 nucleotides agree with TRBD1. Trimming removed 11 bases from V and 2 bases from J; junction bases left unmatched: 10. The CDR3 contains 15 residues. Germline V gives CDR1 SEHNR, CDR2 FQNEAQ (reference sequence). The CDR3 loop is CALDREEATNEKLFF. CDR3 DNA sequence: TGTGCCTTGGACAGGGAGGAGGCTACTAATGAAAAACTGTTTTTT.

This CDR3 is CASSYSSGLGNTIYF. The CDR3 bases are TGTGCCAGCAGTTACTCATCTGGGCTAGGAAACACCATATATTTT. V and J are TRBV6-5 and TRBJ1-3; D not resolved. The CDR3 sequence is 15 residues long. V lost 0 bases to trimming and J lost 4 bases, with 10 bases between them. Germline assignment: CDR1 MNHEY and CDR2 SVGAGI.

The chain employs TRBV4-1 and TRBJ2-1; unclear D gene. The CDR3 consists of 16 residues. V was clipped by 4 bases and J by 0 bases, with 13 bases between them. The germline CDR1 and CDR2 sequences are MGHRA and YSYEKL. This chain's CDR3 is CASSPTPLVSYNEQFF. In DNA, the CDR3 is TGCGCCAGCAGCCCCACGCCACTCGTCTCCTACAATGAGCAGTTCTTC.

The count of this clone is one. The genes are TRBV5-1 and TRBJ2-3; D gene ambiguous. V was cut by 4 bases and J by 3 bases, with 6 bases left in between. The CDR3 is made up of 12 amino acids. Looked up from germline, CDR1 is SGHRS and CDR2 is YFSETQ. In nucleotides, the CDR3 is TGCGCCAGCAGCGACTCGACAGATACGCAGTATTTT. Translation: CASSDSTDTQYF.

This chain uses TRBV7-9 with TRBJ2-7; TRBD1 aligns across 8 bases. The CDR3 length is 13 residues. CDR1 SEHNR and CDR2 FQNEAQ come from the germline V gene (reference sequence). Trimming cost V 2 bases and J 5 bases; bases outside gene matches: 2. In DNA, the CDR3 is TGTGCCAGCAGCTTACAGGGGGCGGACGAGCAGTACTTC. Its translation: CASSLQGADEQYF.

This clone was seen only once. The V gene is TRBV5-1, the J gene TRBJ1-1; 9 bases match TRBD1. Looked up from germline, CDR1 is SGHRS and CDR2 is YFSETQ. The length of the CDR3 is 15 residues. With 4 bases clipped from V and 2 bases from J, the junction kept 6 bases outside the gene matches. The chain's CDR3 is CASSPGQGSNTEAFF. CDR3 in DNA: TGCGCCAGCAGCCCCGGACAGGGGTCTAACACTGAAGCTTTCTTT.

The V and J genes are TRBV27 and TRBJ2-1; 10 bases align to TRBD2. CDR1 is MNHEY, CDR2 SMNVEV, per germline (reference sequence). The V and J ends lost 2 bases and 5 bases, in that order; junction bases with no gene match: 3. The CDR3 sequence is 15 residues long. Written as DNA, the CDR3 is TGTGCCAGCAGTTTAGTTACTAGCGGGGACAATGAGCAGTTCTTC. This encodes CASSLVTSGDNEQFF.

V is TRBV27 and J is TRBJ1-2, with 7 nucleotides matching TRBD1. V shed 6 bases, J shed 8 bases, and the junction held 6 bases outside the gene matches. Germline CDR1 and CDR2: MNHEY and SMNVEV (reference sequence). This CDR3 contains 12 residues. CDR3 in amino acids: CASRLGQEGYTF. Here the CDR3 DNA reads TGTGCCAGCAGGTTAGGACAGGAGGGCTACACCTTC.

In regard to this clone: The junction and the germline gene differ at one end; a read error may be behind it. J is TRBJ2-5 and V is TRBV7-7; perhaps TRBD2 as D (5 bases). Germline CDR1 reads SSHAT; CDR2 reads FNYEAQ (reference sequence). The CDR3 is 13 amino acids. The CDR3, as DNA: TGTGCTAGCAGCGCCGGCGGGTGGGAGACCCAGTACTTC. This translates into CASSAGGWETQYF.

The chain carries TRBV18 and TRBJ1-4, with D possibly matching TRBD1 (6 bases). Germline loops: CDR1 KGHSH, CDR2 LQKENI. The CDR3 is made up of 14 amino acids. Trimming stripped 1 base from V and 6 bases from J, with 9 bases between. CDR3 region: CASSPRGQYEKLFF. CDR3 nucleotides: TGTGCCAGCTCACCACGGGGGCAGTATGAAAAACTGTTTTTT. Drawing the rest from reference TRBV18 and TRBJ1-4, the complete variable domain is NAGVMQNPRHLVRRRGQEARLRCSPMKGHSHVYWYRQLPEEGLKFMVYLQKENIIDESGMPKERFSAEFPKEGPSILRIQQVVRGDSAAYFCASSPRGQYEKLFFGSGTQLSVL.

V is TRBV6-6 and J is TRBJ1-2; D not certain. Germline assignment: CDR1 MNHNY and CDR2 SVGAGI (reference sequence). V was shortened by 6 bases and J by 0 bases, with 8 bases between the two germline ends. This CDR3 region has 13 residues. CDR3 DNA sequence: TGTGCCAGCAGACGGGAGCCTAACTATGGCTACACCTTC. Residues: CASRREPNYGYTF.